Listed here are 18 T cell receptor beta chains from one sample, sequenced in a study of T cells of healthy individuals. TCRdb recomputed calls from the 5' RACE reads with MiXCR, one row per CDR3 protein. The sample lists tens of thousands of distinct CDR3 sequences; around 15% were seen once. The receptors shown here come from a human donor in good health.

This clonotype occurred many times. J is TRBJ1-5 and V is TRBV20-1, with D perhaps TRBD1 (6 bases). The CDR3 is 14 amino acids. Germline V gene lookup returns CDR1 DFQATT and CDR2 SNEGSKA (reference sequence). V lost 6 bases, J lost 4 bases, and 16 bases lay in between. CDR3 amino acids: CSAKSLGQNQPQHF. CDR3 DNA: TGCAGTGCCAAGAGCCTCGGACAGAATCAGCCCCAGCATTTT.

This clonotype was counted a few times. The chain employs TRBV5-5 and TRBJ1-5, with D possibly matching TRBD1 (6 bases). Germline V gene lookup returns CDR1 SGHKS and CDR2 YYEKEE (reference sequence). Trimming shortened V by 2 bases and J by 4 bases, and 13 bases separated the two germline ends. CDR3 size: 15 residues. CDR3 in amino acids: CASSFQQGLNQPQHF. The CDR3 DNA reads TGTGCCAGCAGCTTTCAACAGGGACTAAATCAGCCCCAGCATTTT.

The genes are TRBV9 and TRBJ1-2, with TRBD1 as a possible D gene (6 bases). The germline CDR1 and CDR2 sequences are SGDLS and YYNGEE. This CDR3 comprises 16 residues. The V end was cut by 0 bases, the J end by 2 bases, with 14 bases between. The CDR3 loop is CASSVVSGASNYGYTF. CDR3 in DNA: TGTGCCAGCAGCGTAGTATCAGGGGCAAGCAACTATGGCTACACCTTC.

The chain recombines TRBV29-1 with TRBJ2-7; the match to TRBD1 covers 8 bases. V shed 4 bases, J shed 1 base, and the junction held 0 bases outside the gene matches. The CDR3 length is 12 residues. The germline gives CDR1 SQVTM, CDR2 ANQGSEA. The CDR3 is CSVGQGSYEQYF. The CDR3, as DNA: TGCAGCGTTGGACAGGGGTCCTACGAGCAGTACTTC.

This clonotype was observed at least ten times. This chain connects TRBV20-1 to TRBJ1-1; D call uncertain. CDR3 length equals 13 residues. CDR1 is DFQATT and CDR2 is SNEGSKA in the germline V gene (reference sequence). Trimming removed 5 bases from V and 0 bases from J, with 10 bases in between. The CDR3 bases are TGCAGTGCTCGCACTGGCGTGAACACTGAAGCTTTCTTT. Translated, it gives CSARTGVNTEAFF.

This clonotype was counted a single time. The V gene is TRBV7-9, the J gene TRBJ2-5; a weak D match, TRBD1 (5 bases). V was cut by 5 bases and J by 4 bases, with 11 bases left in between. The CDR3 has 13 amino acids. From germline, CDR1 is SEHNR and CDR2 FQNEAQ (reference sequence). This CDR3 is CASSGAGPETQYF. Written as DNA, the CDR3 is TGTGCCAGCAGCGGGGCAGGGCCAGAGACCCAGTACTTC.

This clonotype has a count of ten or more. The V gene is TRBV29-1, the J gene TRBJ1-1, with a possible D match to TRBD1 (5 bases). This CDR3 has 13 amino acids. CDR1 SQVTM and CDR2 ANQGSEA come from the germline V gene. Trimming took off 6 bases at V and 0 bases at J, with 11 bases between the two ends. CDR3 loop: CSVGLNLNTEAFF. The CDR3 nucleotides are TGCAGCGTGGGACTGAACCTGAACACTGAAGCTTTCTTT.

The chain joins TRBV5-6 to TRBJ2-3, with a tentative D call TRBD1 (5 bases). The length of the CDR3 is 14 residues. Trimming shortened V by 0 bases and J by 0 bases, and 5 bases separated the two germline ends. CDR1 is SGHDT and CDR2 is YYEEEE in the germline V gene. CDR3 in amino acids: CASSLAGSTDTQYF. In DNA form, the CDR3 reads TGTGCCAGCAGCTTGGCAGGGAGCACAGATACGCAGTATTTT.

On this clonotype itself: One end of the junction varies from germline; a read error may be responsible. The rearrangement joins TRBV24-1 to TRBJ2-3; tentatively, D is TRBD1 or TRBD2 (5 bases each). This CDR3 contains 15 residues. Germline V CDR1 and CDR2: KGHDR, SFDVKD. The CDR3 DNA follows: TGTGCCACCAGTGATGGACGGGACGCAACAGATATGCAGTATTTT. Its protein is CATSDGRDATDMQYF.

V and J are TRBV12-3 or TRBV12-4 and TRBJ1-2, with D maybe TRBD1 (5 bases). The CDR3 loop spans 13 amino acids. Deletions cut 3 bases from V and 8 bases from J, with 13 bases between. DNA for the CDR3: TGTGCCAGCAGTTTGTCCAGGGTCGGCGGCTACACCTTC. It yields the protein CASSLSRVGGYTF.

The CDR3 DNA reads as TGTGCCAGCAGCTTCACAGGGAGCTCCTACAATGAGCAGTTCTTC. Its protein is CASSFTGSSYNEQFF. The V call is TRBV9, the J call TRBJ2-1, with D possibly TRBD1 on 6 matching bases. Germline V gene lookup returns CDR1 SGDLS and CDR2 YYNGEE. The CDR3 has 15 residues. The V and J ends lost 4 bases and 0 bases respectively, with 11 bases between them. The variable domain in full, with the rest retrieved from reference TRBV9 and TRBJ2-1, is DSGVTQTPKHLITATGQRVTLRCSPRSGDLSVYWYQQSLDQGLQFLIQYYNGEERAKGNILERFSAQQFPDLHSELNLSSLELGDSALYFCASSFTGSSYNEQFFGPGTRLTVL.

The chain links TRBV20-1 to TRBJ2-7, with D possibly being TRBD2 (6 bases). The CDR3 has 14 amino acids. V was trimmed by 0 bases and J by 4 bases, leaving 13 bases between them. The germline gives CDR1 DFQATT, CDR2 SNEGSKA (reference sequence). The CDR3 DNA reads as TGCAGTGCTAGAGACCCGGGGACTTCTTACGAGCAGTACTTC. This sequence encodes CSARDPGTSYEQYF.

This clonotype was detected ten times or more. V usage is TRBV7-2 and J usage is TRBJ2-2, with TRBD1 matching 9 bases. CDR1 is SGHTA and CDR2 is FQGNSA in the germline V gene. The CDR3 spans 14 residues. J was trimmed by 7 bases and V by 6 bases; bases with no gene match: 6. CDR3 residues: CASSRTGEGGELFF. As DNA, the CDR3 is TGTGCCAGCAGTCGGACAGGGGAAGGCGGGGAGCTGTTTTTT.

This chain joins TRBV6-2 or TRBV6-3 and TRBJ2-7; D may be TRBD1 (6 bases). Trimming cost V 7 bases and J 2 bases, with 9 bases left between them. Germline CDR1 reads MNHEY; CDR2 reads SVGEGT. The CDR3 has 12 amino acids. The CDR3 here is CASKPGAYEQYF. CDR3 in DNA: TGTGCCAGCAAACCAGGGGCCTACGAGCAGTACTTC.

This clonotype showed up many times. The V and J genes are TRBV9 and TRBJ2-3, with D possibly being TRBD1 (5 bases). CDR1 is SGDLS and CDR2 is YYNGEE in the germline V gene. This CDR3 spans 17 amino acids. V was trimmed by 0 bases and J by 4 bases, leaving 18 bases between them. The CDR3 region has the DNA TGTGCCAGCAGCGTAGGGTCCTGGGCAGGGCGACCAGATACGCAGTATTTT. Protein sequence: CASSVGSWAGRPDTQYF.

This clonotype was counted only a few times. V usage is TRBV5-1 and J usage is TRBJ2-1; 7 bases are shared with TRBD2. Looked up from germline, CDR1 is SGHRS and CDR2 is YFSETQ. Trimming at V came to 5 bases and at J to 4 bases, leaving 6 bases not matched to a gene. This CDR3 spans 14 amino acids. This CDR3 is CASSGAGGYNEQFF. In DNA, the CDR3 is TGCGCCAGCAGTGGGGCCGGGGGGTACAATGAGCAGTTCTTC.

This clonotype was detected a few times. The chain has TRBV7-2 and TRBJ2-1; no definite D call. Germline values: CDR1 SGHTA, CDR2 FQGNSA. Trimming shortened V by 5 bases and J by 10 bases, and 6 bases separated the two germline ends. The CDR3 length is 10 residues. The CDR3 loop reads CASSLREQFF. CDR3 in DNA: TGTGCCAGCAGCCTGAGGGAGCAGTTCTTC.

CDR3 DNA sequence: TGTGCCAGCAGCCCCTCGGACAGGGTGAACACCGGGGAGCTGTTTTTT. This encodes CASSPSDRVNTGELFF. The V call is TRBV11-2, the J call TRBJ2-2; 8 bases are shared with TRBD1. V dropped 5 bases and J dropped 1; count of bases not matched to a gene: 6. This CDR3 has 16 amino acids. Germline CDR1 is SGHAT and CDR2 is FQNNGV.